This T cell receptor beta chain came from a study of T cell responses to AZD1222 COVID-19 vaccine. The data were produced by immunoSEQ multiplex PCR, yet TCRdb's version contains in-frame clones alone and is incomplete. The sample has approximately 100,000 clones, 87% seen once. The CDR3 is 14 residues long. V shed 5 bases, J shed 14 bases, and the junction held 11 bases outside the gene matches. Germline CDR1 is LGHNA and CDR2 is YSLEER. The rearrangement uses TRBV4-3 and TRBJ1-6; 8 nucleotides agree with TRBD1. This sequence was found in an adult in good health. Sequencing was performed on peripheral blood, taken on day 0 of AZD1222 vaccination. DNA of the CDR3: TGCGCCAGCAGCAGGGGAACGGGGACAGGCTCCCTCCACTTT. Translation: CASSRGTGTGSLHF.